This T cell receptor (beta chain) was captured in a study of shared clonotypes between healthy human individuals. Clones were sequenced by immunoSEQ multiplex PCR, and TCRdb holds only the in-frame ones, with some missing. The sample includes millions of clones, roughly 96% of them seen just once. Overall study findings and caveats: The low donor count limited represented genetic and exposure-history diversity. Sequencing depth was expected to influence donor clonotype sharing. Estimated richness values were generally larger in naive subsets than in memory subsets.

Germline V gene lookup returns CDR1 MGHRA and CDR2 YSYEKL. The V end lost 0 bases, the J end lost 5 bases, and 13 bases lay between the germline ends. The CDR3 is 15 amino acids. Remarks on this clone: Its antigen is not known.

The receptor was isolated from a man younger than 30 in good health. The V call is TRBV4-1, the J call TRBJ2-5; unclear D gene. Sample: naive CD4+ T cells sorted from blood. Subset meaning: CD45RA+ positively selected. The CDR3 DNA sequence: TGCGCCAGCAGCCAAGAGAGTGGGGTGTCGGAGACCCAGTACTTC. Its protein product is CASSQESGVSETQYF.